This TCR beta chain was observed in a study of blood T cell repertoires in COVID-19. Overall study context: Acute-phase and convalescent COVID-19 samples originated in the United States, Italy and Spain.

Some clones are missing from TCRdb's copy, which holds only in-frame ones; the method was immunoSEQ multiplex PCR. The sample records roughly 100,000 clones, about four fifths being singletons. There are 22 residues in the CDR3. After removal of 0 bases from V and 5 bases from J, the junction contained 22 bases not matched to a gene. CDR1 is LGHDT, CDR2 YNNKEL, per germline (reference sequence). The sequenced material came from peripheral blood. The chain uses TRBV3-1 (or the pseudogene TRBV3-2) and TRBJ2-5; TRBD2 agrees at 12 bases. The source is a woman between 55 and 75 years old with acute or convalescent COVID-19. The CDR3 DNA is TGTGCCAGCAGCCAAGAAGAGGAGTCTAGCGGGAGGGCCAATTGGTCATGGGAGACCCAGTACTTC. It specifies CASSQEEESSGRANWSWETQYF.